The T cell receptor (beta chain) under discussion was sequenced for a study of OX40 agonist ivuxolimab in advanced cancers. Assay used: immunoSEQ multiplex PCR; TCRdb lists only in-frame clones, some missing. The sample has 80,000 to 95,000 clones; under 90% are singletons. Findings and caveats of the study: Fewer expanded clones were found on average in CD4+ than in CD8+ T cells.

This clone was seen once. Antigen unknown. A history of autoimmune disease or systemic immunosuppression excluded patients. The CDR3 runs to 15 residues. Germline lookup yields CDR1 SGHDN and CDR2 FVKESK. V shed 1 base and J shed 2 bases, with 11 bases lying between them. Sequenced here: CD4+ or CD8+ T cells sorted from blood, sampled in a trial of the OX40 agonist ivuxolimab. The V call is TRBV14, the J call TRBJ1-1, with D uncertain. The sequence was collected from an adult with an advanced solid tumor such as melanoma, head and neck, liver or kidney cancer. The CDR3 reads CASSQGVTTNTEAFF. The CDR3 nucleotides are TGTGCCAGCAGCCAAGGAGTCACCACAAACACTGAAGCTTTCTTT.